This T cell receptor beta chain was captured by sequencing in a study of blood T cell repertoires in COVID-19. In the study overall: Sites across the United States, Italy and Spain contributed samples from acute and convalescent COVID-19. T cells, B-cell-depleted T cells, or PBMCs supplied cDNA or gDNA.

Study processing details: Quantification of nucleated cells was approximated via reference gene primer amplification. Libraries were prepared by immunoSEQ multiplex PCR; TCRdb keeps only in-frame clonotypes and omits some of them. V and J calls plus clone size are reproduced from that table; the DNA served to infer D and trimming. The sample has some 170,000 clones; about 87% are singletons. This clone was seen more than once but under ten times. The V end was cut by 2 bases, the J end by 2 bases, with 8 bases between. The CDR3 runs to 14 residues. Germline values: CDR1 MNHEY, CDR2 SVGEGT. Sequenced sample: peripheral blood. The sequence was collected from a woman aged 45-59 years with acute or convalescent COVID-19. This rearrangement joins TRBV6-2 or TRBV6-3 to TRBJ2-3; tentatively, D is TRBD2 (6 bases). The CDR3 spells CASSYQDYTDTQYF. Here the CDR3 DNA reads TGTGCCAGCAGTTACCAGGACTACACAGATACGCAGTATTTT.